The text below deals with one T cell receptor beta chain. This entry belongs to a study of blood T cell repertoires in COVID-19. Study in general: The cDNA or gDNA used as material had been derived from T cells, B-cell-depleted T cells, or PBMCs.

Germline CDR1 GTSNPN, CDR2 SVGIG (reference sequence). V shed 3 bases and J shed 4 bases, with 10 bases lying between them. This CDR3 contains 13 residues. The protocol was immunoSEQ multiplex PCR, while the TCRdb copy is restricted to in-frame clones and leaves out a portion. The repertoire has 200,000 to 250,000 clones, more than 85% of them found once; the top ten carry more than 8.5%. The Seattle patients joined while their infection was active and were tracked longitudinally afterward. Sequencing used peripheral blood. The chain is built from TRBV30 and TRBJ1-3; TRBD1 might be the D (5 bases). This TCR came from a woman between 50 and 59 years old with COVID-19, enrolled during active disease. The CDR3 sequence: CAWSPGRGNTIYF. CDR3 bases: TGTGCCTGGAGCCCAGGGCGCGGAAACACCATATATTTT.